This TCR beta chain was observed in a study of blood T cell repertoires in COVID-19. Across the study: Samples representing acute and convalescent COVID-19 were sourced from the United States, Italy and Spain. T cells, B-cell-depleted T cells, or PBMCs provided the cDNA or gDNA that served as material.

Germline CDR1 reads ENHRY; CDR2 reads SYGVKD. V lost 2 bases and J lost 4; bases outside the gene matches: 4. The CDR3 covers 16 residues. Per the authors' pipeline: Reference gene primer amplification yielded estimated nucleated cell counts. Libraries were prepared by immunoSEQ multiplex PCR; TCRdb keeps only in-frame clonotypes and omits some of them. V, J and clone size are taken as reported in that table, and D and trimming were inferred from the DNA itself. Of roughly 240,000 clones listed, approximately 84% are singletons. The sample taken for sequencing was peripheral blood. The chain uses TRBV10-3 and TRBJ2-2; 10 positions match TRBD1. The receptor was isolated from a woman aged 25 to 45 who had recovered from COVID-19. This chain's CDR3 is CAISEPRTGGTGELFF. The CDR3 DNA reads TGTGCCATCAGTGAGCCCCGGACAGGGGGCACCGGGGAGCTGTTTTTT.